This T cell receptor (beta chain) was identified during a study of blood T cell repertoires in COVID-19. Study in general: Some COVID-19 samples were acute and others convalescent; all came from the United States, Italy and Spain. PBMCs, B-cell-depleted T cells, or T cells provided the cDNA or gDNA that made up the material.

In the authors' workflow: Using reference gene primer amplification, nucleated cell counts were estimated. Assay: immunoSEQ multiplex PCR; the TCRdb copy retains only in-frame clones and omits some. That table supplies the V and J calls and clone size; D and trimming were determined from the DNA. The repertoire has about 50,000 clones, 85% to 90% of them found once; the top ten carry around 27%. The CDR3 runs 15 residues. After removal of 7 bases from V and 4 bases from J, the junction contained 9 bases not matched to a gene. Per the germline V gene, CDR1 is MDHEN and CDR2 is SYDVKM. The sequence came from a human donor in a cohort sampled during active COVID-19. The V and J genes are TRBV28 and TRBJ2-7; 11 bases agree with TRBD1. Sequenced: peripheral blood. CDR3 DNA sequence: TGTGCCAGCACTTCGCCGGGACAGGGGGGGTACGAGCAGTACTTC. This codes for CASTSPGQGGYEQYF.